The T cell receptor (beta chain) under discussion was sequenced for a study of T cells in localized non-small cell lung cancer. Study-level findings and limits: The study found T cell clonality highest in uninvolved adjacent lung, above tumor. The study detected a median about 50 of the top 100 tumor clones in adjacent lung.

The CDR3 consists of 16 residues. CDR1 SGHVS and CDR2 FNYEAQ come from the germline V gene. J was trimmed by 0 bases and V by 0 bases; bases with no gene match: 0. Profiled with immunoSEQ multiplex PCR; TCRdb holds only in-frame clones, not every one. The sample includes tens of thousands of clones, roughly 84% of them seen just once. Comments on this clone: Antigen unknown.

The sequences come from PBMCs, collected before any cancer treatment. The sequence was collected from a man aged 40 to 70 with stage II lung adenocarcinoma. This chain joins TRBV7-6 and TRBJ1-5, with 9 bases aligning to TRBD1. The CDR3 nucleotides are TGTGCCAGCAGCTTAGCGGGACAGGGTAGCAATCAGCCCCAGCATTTT. This encodes CASSLAGQGSNQPQHF.